The entry that follows covers one T cell receptor (beta chain) sequence. The antigen is unknown. A read error may account for a junction end that differs from germline. The investigators reverse transcribed all of the isolated RNA, so they sequenced expressed TCRB transcripts. Some clones are missing from TCRdb's copy, which holds only in-frame ones; the method was immunoSEQ multiplex PCR. Found here are 900,000 or so clones, 15% to 20% of them singletons; the top ten hold 0.023%. Germline-derived CDR1 and CDR2 are KGHSH and LQKENI. The CDR3 is made up of 13 amino acids. This sample is drawn from a study of beta chain features in type 1 diabetes. General observations from the study: Among all four CD4+ subsets, Type 1 diabetes patients had TCRB CDR3s that were moderately but significantly shorter. Sequencing of cDNA might inflate the share of cells that strongly express TCR.

This chain joins TRBV18 and TRBJ2-7, with 8 bases aligning to TRBD2. The sequencing sample was made of naive CD4+ T cells from blood. The clonotype was recovered from a woman aged 18 to 35 in good health. CDR3: CASSSPGGAEQYF. CDR3 DNA sequence: TGTGCCAGCTCATCACCCGGGGGGGCCGAGCAGTACTTC.